This T cell receptor beta chain was observed in a study of CD8 T cells in ankylosing spondylitis. General observations from the study: Reportedly, significant enrichment of disease-linked clones occurred in matched ankylosing spondylitis synovial fluid.

In TCRdb, the 5' RACE reads were re-called with MiXCR into one record per CDR3 protein. The repertoire holds about 200,000 distinct CDR3 sequences, with over 10% as singletons. About this clonotype: Its antigen is currently unknown.

In germline, CDR1 is LGHNA, CDR2 YNFKEQ. This CDR3 comprises 19 residues. Trimming shortened V by 4 bases and J by 2 bases, and 25 bases separated the two germline ends. The sample consisted of blood, either unsorted or a sorted T cell fraction (not recorded which). V usage is TRBV4-2 and J usage is TRBJ2-3, with a weak D call TRBD1 (6 bases). This sequence was found in a male donor with ankylosing spondylitis or in good health (not recorded which). The CDR3 DNA reads as TGTGCCAGCAGCCCCCGGGACACACGATATATGTTAATCACAGATACGCAGTATTTT. This codes for CASSPRDTRYMLITDTQYF.